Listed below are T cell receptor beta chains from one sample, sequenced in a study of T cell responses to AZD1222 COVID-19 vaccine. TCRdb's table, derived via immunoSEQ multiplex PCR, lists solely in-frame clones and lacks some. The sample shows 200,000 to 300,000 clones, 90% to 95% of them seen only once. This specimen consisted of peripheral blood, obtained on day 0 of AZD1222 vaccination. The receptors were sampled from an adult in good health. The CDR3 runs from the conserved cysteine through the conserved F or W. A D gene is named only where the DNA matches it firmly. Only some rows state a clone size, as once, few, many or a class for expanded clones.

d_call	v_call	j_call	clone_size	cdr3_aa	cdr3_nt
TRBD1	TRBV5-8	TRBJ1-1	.	CASSLPGTGGMNTEAFF	TGTGCCAGCAGCTTACCCGGGACAGGGGGAATGAACACTGAAGCTTTCTTT
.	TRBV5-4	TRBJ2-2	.	CASSRRDSTGELFF	TGTGCCAGCAGCCGCCGCGACTCCACCGGGGAGCTGTTTTTT
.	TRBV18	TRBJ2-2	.	CASSRGAVNTGELFF	TGTGCCAGCTCCAGGGGGGCCGTGAACACCGGGGAGCTGTTTTTT
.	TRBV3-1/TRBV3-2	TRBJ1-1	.	CASSQAQGVTEAFF	TGTGCCAGCAGCCAAGCTCAGGGTGTCACTGAAGCTTTCTTT
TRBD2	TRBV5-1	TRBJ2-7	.	CASSRSGDSYEQYF	TGCGCCAGCAGCCGAAGCGGGGACTCCTACGAGCAGTACTTC
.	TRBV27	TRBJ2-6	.	CAKAGGPGANVLTF	TGTGCCAAAGCAGGAGGGCCTGGGGCCAACGTCCTGACTTTC
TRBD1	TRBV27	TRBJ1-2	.	CASSLSGGGGYTF	TGTGCCAGCAGTTTATCAGGGGGCGGTGGCTACACCTTC
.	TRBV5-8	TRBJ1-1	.	CASSLRYSGSWTEAFF	TGTGCCAGCAGCTTGAGATATTCTGGGTCTTGGACTGAAGCTTTCTTT
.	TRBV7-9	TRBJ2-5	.	CASSYNPQETQYF	TGTGCCAGCAGCTACAATCCTCAAGAGACCCAGTACTTC
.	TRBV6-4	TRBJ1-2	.	CASSDGSTTRSGYTF	TGTGCCAGCAGTGACGGGAGCACCACCAGGAGTGGCTACACCTTC
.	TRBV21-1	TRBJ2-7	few	CASSMGHEQYF	TGTGCCAGCAGCATGGGGCACGAGCAGTACTTC
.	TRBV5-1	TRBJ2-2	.	CASSLGPHREVTGELFF	TGCGCCAGCAGCTTGGGCCCCCACAGGGAGGTAACCGGGGAGCTGTTTTTT
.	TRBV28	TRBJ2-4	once	CASSLSQGTQAKNIQYF	TGTGCCAGCAGTTTATCTCAGGGGACTCAAGCCAAAAACATTCAGTACTTC
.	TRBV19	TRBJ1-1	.	CASSTPQGFVTEAFF	TGTGCCAGTAGTACTCCCCAGGGGTTTGTCACTGAAGCTTTCTTT
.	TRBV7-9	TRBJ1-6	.	CASSPSGIQINSPLHF	TGTGCCAGCAGCCCTAGCGGCATTCAGATTAATTCACCCCTCCACTTT